Listed here are 26 T cell receptor beta chains from one sample, sequenced in a study of breast tumors, draining lymph nodes, adjacent tissues. Axillary draining lymph nodes of breast cancer patients supplied the node samples. Using its own MiXCR run on the multiplex PCR reads, TCRdb lists one record per CDR3 protein. This table has about 200,000 distinct CDR3 sequences, around a third appearing once. Source material: axillary lymph node tissue. Receptors originate from a female donor with breast cancer. Some clones in this sample may be carry-over from other donors' samples.

This clonotype was seen a few times. J is TRBJ2-3 and V is TRBV20-1; no reliable D call. Germline lookup yields CDR1 DFQATT and CDR2 SNEGSKA (reference sequence). The CDR3 spans 14 residues. Trimming pared 2 bases from V and 8 bases from J, leaving 17 bases between. CDR3 sequence reads: CSARTGPETTTQYF. The CDR3 DNA sequence: TGCAGTGCTAGAACCGGGCCCGAAACAACTACGCAGTATTTT.

This clonotype was seen ten or more times. The V gene is TRBV20-1, the J gene TRBJ2-1; 14 nucleotides line up with TRBD2. The germline gives CDR1 DFQATT, CDR2 SNEGSKA (reference sequence). After removal of 4 bases from V and 4 bases from J, the junction contained 3 bases not matched to a gene. The CDR3 consists of 15 residues. As DNA, the CDR3 is TGCAGTGCTACTAGGACTAGCGGGAGGTACAATGAGCAGTTCTTC. Translating it yields CSATRTSGRYNEQFF.

This clonotype was seen more than once but under ten times. The chain links TRBV6-4 to TRBJ1-1; D gene uncertain. The germline V and J ends were trimmed by 6 bases and 1 base, with 9 bases remaining between them. The CDR3 is 13 amino acids. Per germline, CDR1 MRHNA and CDR2 SNTAGT. The CDR3 nucleotides read TGTGCCAGCAGCAGGTCATCGAACACTGAAGCTTTCTTT. Encoded protein: CASSRSSNTEAFF.

This clonotype was detected many times. The gene calls are TRBV7-3 and TRBJ2-3; 13 nucleotides agree with TRBD2. Germline CDR1 and CDR2: SGHTA and FQGTGA. The CDR3 extends over 16 amino acids. Trimming at V came to 5 bases and at J to 5 bases, leaving 7 bases not matched to a gene. The CDR3 DNA follows: TGTGCCAGCAGCAGCGGGACTAGCGGGGTTCGAGATACGCAGTATTTT. This codes for CASSSGTSGVRDTQYF.

The count of this clonotype is one. The rearrangement uses TRBV2 and TRBJ2-3; the match to TRBD2 covers 11 bases. Germline loops: CDR1 SNHLY, CDR2 FYNNEI. After removal of 4 bases from V and 1 base from J, the junction contained 4 bases not matched to a gene. The CDR3 has 16 residues. Here the CDR3 reads CASSGGTSGGTDTQYF. DNA of the CDR3: TGTGCCAGCAGTGGGGGGACTAGCGGTGGCACAGATACGCAGTATTTT.

This clonotype was picked up many times. This CDR3 reads CASSRGTGEETQYF. CDR3 in DNA: TGTGCCAGCTCACGCGGGACAGGGGAAGAGACCCAGTACTTC. The chain has TRBV18 and TRBJ2-5, with 10 bases aligning to TRBD1. Looked up from germline, CDR1 is KGHSH and CDR2 is LQKENI. The CDR3 extends over 14 amino acids. The V gene end was trimmed by 4 bases and the J gene end by 3 bases; junction bases not matched to a gene: 2. The whole variable domain, filled in from reference TRBV18 and TRBJ2-5, reads NAGVMQNPRHLVRRRGQEARLRCSPMKGHSHVYWYRQLPEEGLKFMVYLQKENIIDESGMPKERFSAEFPKEGPSILRIQQVVRGDSAAYFCASSRGTGEETQYFGPGTRLLVL.

The table lists this clonotype with a few counts. CDR3 nucleotides: TGTGCCAGCAGTGGTGGATCCAAAGGCTACACCTTC. Its protein product is CASSGGSKGYTF. The chain is built from TRBV27 and TRBJ1-2; D gene uncertain. Germline V gene lookup returns CDR1 MNHEY and CDR2 SMNVEV (reference sequence). This CDR3 is 12 amino acids long. V was cut by 5 bases and J by 8 bases, with 12 bases left in between.

This chain connects TRBV20-1 to TRBJ2-3; 15 bases agree with TRBD2. Trimming at V came to 4 bases and at J to 3 bases, leaving 2 bases not matched to a gene. This CDR3 is built from 15 residues. Germline CDR1 and CDR2: DFQATT and SNEGSKA (reference sequence). The CDR3 bases are TGCAGTGCTATGGGACTAGCGGGAGGTACAGATACGCAGTATTTT. Amino acid sequence: CSAMGLAGGTDTQYF.

The chain combines TRBV20-1 with TRBJ1-4; no clear D gene. Trimming took off 0 bases at V and 10 bases at J, with 12 bases between the two ends. CDR1 DFQATT and CDR2 SNEGSKA come from the germline V gene (reference sequence). The CDR3 totals 13 residues. The CDR3 protein is CSAREGLVVKLFF. As DNA, the CDR3 is TGCAGTGCTAGAGAAGGGTTGGTGGTAAAACTGTTTTTT.

The V and J genes are TRBV29-1 and TRBJ2-7; either TRBD1 or TRBD2 may supply D (5 bases each). This CDR3 is 10 amino acids long. Germline-derived CDR1 and CDR2 are SQVTM and ANQGSEA. V shed 3 bases and J shed 6 bases, with 6 bases lying between them. This CDR3 reads CSVERGEQYF. CDR3 DNA sequence: TGCAGCGTTGAGAGGGGCGAGCAGTACTTC.

This clonotype occurred once. CDR3 sequence: CASSFRTASPLHF. The CDR3 nucleotides are TGTGCCAGCAGCTTTAGGACAGCTTCACCCCTCCACTTT. This chain uses TRBV7-4 with TRBJ1-6; maybe TRBD1 (6 bases). Trimming removed 3 bases at V and 9 bases at J, with 9 bases between. Germline V gene lookup returns CDR1 SGHVT and CDR2 SQSDAQ. This CDR3 region has 13 residues.

This clonotype appeared many times. The genes are TRBV6-1 and TRBJ1-2; TRBD1 matches 8 bases. This CDR3 has 14 amino acids. The germline V gene encodes CDR1 MNHNS and CDR2 SASEGT. Losses at the gene ends were 7 bases for V and 0 bases for J; bases not matched to a gene: 4. CDR3 in DNA: TGTGCCAGCACCCAGGACAGGGCTAACTATGGCTACACCTTC. It yields the protein CASTQDRANYGYTF.

This clonotype was counted ten times or more. Likely a read error: the CDR3 ends without its conserved phenylalanine or tryptophan. Because the CDR3's place on the DNA is in doubt, the DNA is left out and the CDR3 is given as listed by TCRdb. This chain connects TRBV10-2 to TRBJ2-1; the table calls TRBD2, which could not be checked here. Termini included, the CDR3 measures 14 amino acids. CDR1 and CDR2 (germline): WSHSY, SAAADI. The CDR3 sequence: CASSDRRLAGGPSL.

This clonotype appeared a few times. The chain has TRBV7-9 and TRBJ1-1; D is possibly TRBD1 (5 bases). CDR3 length equals 17 residues. Germline V gene lookup returns CDR1 SEHNR and CDR2 FQNEAQ (reference sequence). Trimming took off 9 bases at V and 5 bases at J, with 28 bases between the two ends. CDR3: CASSSPPGGLGRTEAFF. The CDR3, as DNA: TGTGCCAGTAGTTCACCTCCCGGGGGTTTGGGGAGAACTGAAGCTTTCTTT. Filled out from reference TRBV7-9 and TRBJ1-1, the complete variable domain reads DTGVSQNPRHKITKRGQNVTFRCDPISEHNRLYWYRQTLGQGPEFLTYFQNEAQLEKSRLLSDRFSAERPKGSFSTLEIQRTEQGDSAMYLCASSSPPGGLGRTEAFFGQGTRLTVV.

This clonotype has more than one count but fewer than ten. V usage is TRBV6-2 or TRBV6-3 and J usage is TRBJ1-5; tentatively, D is TRBD1 (5 bases). Trimming took 5 bases from V and 2 from J, leaving 13 bases between them. Per germline, CDR1 MNHEY and CDR2 SVGEGT. The CDR3 totals 15 residues. In nucleotides, the CDR3 is TGTGCCAGCAGTCCGAGGGGCAGAGGCAATCAGCCCCAGCATTTT. This codes for CASSPRGRGNQPQHF.

In the case of this clonotype: Since a much larger clone is just one base distant, this may be a read error. The conserved phenylalanine or tryptophan normally closing the CDR3 is absent here, so this likely arose from a read error. The V and J genes are TRBV19 and TRBJ2-5; possibly TRBD1 for D (5 bases). This CDR3 region has 16 residues. Germline V gene sequence: CDR1 LNHDA, CDR2 SQIVND (reference sequence). Trimming pared 3 bases from V and 1 base from J, leaving 15 bases between. The CDR3 spells CASSIDSSALQETQYS. In nucleotides, the CDR3 is TGTGCCAGTAGTATTGACAGTTCGGCCCTCCAAGAGACCCAGTACTCC.

Ten or more counts support this clonotype. In DNA, the CDR3 is TGCGCCAGCAGCCAGGACAGGGGGCTAGGTTATGGCTACACCTTC. It codes for CASSQDRGLGYGYTF. The genes are TRBV4-1 and TRBJ1-2; TRBD1 agrees at 11 bases. In germline, CDR1 is MGHRA, CDR2 YSYEKL. Losses at the gene ends were 3 bases for V and 5 bases for J; bases not matched to a gene: 5. The CDR3 is made up of 15 amino acids.

On this clonotype: Being one base from a much bigger clone, this may be a read error. The V and J genes are TRBV11-3 and TRBJ2-2, with D maybe TRBD2 (5 bases). The CDR3 contains 15 residues. Per the germline V gene, CDR1 is SGHNT and CDR2 is YENEEA. Here the CDR3 reads CASSSVGANTGELLF. CDR3 coding DNA: TGTGCCAGCAGCTCGGTAGGAGCGAACACCGGGGAGCTGCTTTTT.

Note on this clonotype: At one end, the junction sequence differs from germline, possibly due to a read error. V and J are TRBV28 and TRBJ2-7, with D possibly TRBD1 on 5 matching bases. The germline V gene encodes CDR1 MDHEN and CDR2 SYDVKM. The CDR3 is 12 residues long. This CDR3 reads CASSPDSYGQYF. CDR3 DNA sequence: TGTGCCAGCAGCCCCGACAGCTACGGGCAGTACTTC.

In this sample, this clonotype turned up many times. V gene TRBV7-9 combines with J gene TRBJ2-4; no clear D gene. The CDR3 spans 10 residues. From germline, CDR1 is SEHNR and CDR2 FQNEAQ (reference sequence). V lost 4 bases, J lost 16 bases, and 11 bases lay in between. The CDR3 sequence is CASSSDTLYF. CDR3 nucleotides: TGTGCCAGCAGCTCCGACACGCTTTACTTC.

This clonotype has a count of ten or more. The genes are TRBV4-1 and TRBJ2-5, with no clear D. The germline V and J ends were trimmed by 0 bases and 5 bases, with 4 bases remaining between them. The CDR3 runs to 12 residues. Germline CDR1 and CDR2: MGHRA and YSYEKL. The CDR3 sequence is CASSQEFETQYF. In nucleotides, the CDR3 is TGCGCCAGCAGCCAAGAGTTCGAGACCCAGTACTTC.

At least ten counts were recorded for this clonotype. For the CDR3, the DNA is TGCGCCAGCAGCTCGGGTGCGACTAGCGGCACAGATACGCAGTATTTT. Translation gives CASSSGATSGTDTQYF. The chain uses TRBV5-1 and TRBJ2-3, with 8 bases that match TRBD2. Germline-derived CDR1 and CDR2 are SGHRS and YFSETQ. V gave up 3 bases and J gave up 1 base; unmatched junction bases: 7. CDR3 length equals 16 residues. Full variable domain (missing parts from reference TRBV5-1 and TRBJ2-3): KAGVTQTPRYLIKTRGQQVTLSCSPISGHRSVSWYQQTPGQGLQFLFEYFSETQRNKGNFPGRFSGRQFSNSRSEMNVSTLELGDSALYLCASSSGATSGTDTQYFGPGTRLTVL.

This clonotype was picked up many times. CDR3 coding DNA: TGTGCCAGCAGCTTAGACGGGAGGGCCGGTAATGAGCAGTTCTTC. Its translation: CASSLDGRAGNEQFF. V is TRBV11-2 and J is TRBJ2-1, with TRBD2 matching 8 bases. Per germline, CDR1 SGHAT and CDR2 FQNNGV. With 0 bases clipped from V and 7 bases from J, the junction kept 5 bases outside the gene matches. The CDR3 contains 15 residues.

The table lists this clonotype with many counts. This chain connects TRBV4-3 to TRBJ2-2; 8 positions match TRBD1. V lost 4 bases and J lost 4; bases outside the gene matches: 8. The CDR3 consists of 16 residues. Germline assignment: CDR1 LGHNA and CDR2 YSLEER. CDR3 residues: CASSRRGQGGTGELFF. The CDR3 nucleotides are TGCGCCAGCAGCCGAAGAGGACAGGGAGGCACCGGGGAGCTGTTTTTT.

The genes are TRBV19 and TRBJ2-6; no firm D call. Trimming stripped 7 bases from V and 0 bases from J, with 13 bases between. The CDR3 loop spans 16 amino acids. Germline V gene data show CDR1 as LNHDA and CDR2 as SQIVND (reference sequence). As DNA, the CDR3 is TGTGCCAGTACCCCCGGGCTGTGCTCTGGGGCCAACGTCCTGACTTTC. Translated: CASTPGLCSGANVLTF.

This clonotype was counted many times. The chain links TRBV28 to TRBJ2-3, with D possibly matching TRBD2 (5 bases). CDR1 MDHEN and CDR2 SYDVKM come from the germline V gene. V dropped 6 bases and J dropped 4 bases, with 14 bases sitting between them. The CDR3 consists of 14 residues. CDR3 in DNA: TGTGCCAGCAGGGTGGAACTAGGTGCAGATACGCAGTATTTT. Amino acids: CASRVELGADTQYF.